The 14 T cell receptor beta chains presented below share a single source sample, sequenced in a study of blood T cell repertoires in COVID-19. Repertoires were generated with immunoSEQ multiplex PCR, while TCRdb's copy carries only in-frame clones and drops some. The table shows 300,000 to 450,000 clones, with approximately 87% occurring only once. The material sequenced was PBMCs or T cells enriched from blood (not recorded which). The receptors were sampled from a man aged 35 to 55 in a cohort exposed to, infected with or recovered from COVID-19 (not recorded which).

The chain combines TRBV7-9 with TRBJ1-1, with a tentative D call TRBD1 (6 bases). The germline CDR1 and CDR2 sequences are SEHNR and FQNEAQ (reference sequence). The CDR3 is 14 residues long. V gave up 1 base and J gave up 7 bases, with 13 bases separating them. CDR3 sequence (DNA): TGTGCCAGCAGCTTAGGTGGTGCAGGGGTTGAAGCTTTCTTT. Its translation: CASSLGGAGVEAFF.

The chain combines TRBV18 with TRBJ2-5; TRBD2 agrees at 7 bases. The germline V gene encodes CDR1 KGHSH and CDR2 LQKENI. CDR3 length: 15 residues. V was pared by 3 bases and J by 5 bases, with 9 bases of the junction left unmatched. The CDR3 protein is CASSPQGGSRETQYF. CDR3 coding DNA: TGTGCCAGCTCACCTCAGGGCGGGAGTCGGGAGACCCAGTACTTC.

CDR3 sequence reads: CASSVGFVESETQYF. For the CDR3, the DNA is TGTGCCAGCAGCGTAGGATTCGTCGAGTCAGAGACCCAGTACTTC. The chain recombines TRBV9 with TRBJ2-5; D remains unclear. Trimming removed 0 bases from V and 4 bases from J, with 13 bases in between. CDR3 size: 15 residues. Germline V gene sequence: CDR1 SGDLS, CDR2 YYNGEE.

The CDR3 protein is CASSLLAGASKYF. In nucleotides, the CDR3 is TGTGCCAGCAGCTTACTAGCGGGAGCTTCGAAGTACTTC. The chain combines TRBV7-2 with TRBJ2-7, with 10 bases identical to TRBD2. The CDR3 length is 13 residues. CDR1 and CDR2 (germline): SGHTA, FQGNSA. V shed 2 bases and J 11 bases; nucleotides not matched to a gene: 6. The whole variable domain, remainder taken from reference TRBV7-2 and TRBJ2-7, is GAGVSQSPSNKVTEKGKDVELRCDPISGHTALYWYRQSLGQGLEFLIYFQGNSAPDKSGLPSDRFSAERTGGSVSTLTIQRTQQEDSAVYLCASSLLAGASKYFGPGTRLTVT.

This chain connects TRBV7-9 to TRBJ2-3, with D perhaps matching TRBD1 (6 bases). Germline CDR1 reads SEHNR; CDR2 reads FQNEAQ (reference sequence). Trimming removed 7 bases from V and 2 bases from J, with 16 bases in between. This CDR3 is 15 amino acids long. CDR3 region: CASIKGQGNTDTQYF. DNA for the CDR3: TGTGCCAGCATCAAAGGGCAGGGGAACACAGATACGCAGTATTTT.

The CDR3 loop is CASSPQTGGVQYF. CDR3 nucleotides: TGTGCCAGCAGCCCACAGACAGGGGGCGTGCAGTACTTC. This chain joins TRBV7-9 and TRBJ2-7; 10 bases agree with TRBD1. Trimming took 5 bases from V and 9 from J; bases not matched to a gene: 7. There are 13 residues in the CDR3. Germline lookup yields CDR1 SEHNR and CDR2 FQNEAQ (reference sequence).

This rearrangement joins TRBV27 to TRBJ2-7; TRBD2 matches at 13 bases. The junction had 8 bases not matched to a gene; V was cut back by 7 bases and J by 5 bases. The CDR3 loop spans 15 amino acids. Per the germline V gene, CDR1 is MNHEY and CDR2 is SMNVEV (reference sequence). Here the CDR3 DNA reads TGTGCCAGCATGTCAGGACTAGCGGGAGTCGACGAGCAGTACTTC. Translating gives CASMSGLAGVDEQYF.

This clone was seen once. CDR3 sequence: CASSGTTSSTGELFF. The CDR3 DNA sequence: TGTGCCAGCAGCGGGACTACATCGAGCACCGGGGAGCTGTTTTTT. The chain links TRBV9 to TRBJ2-2; D may be TRBD2 (6 bases). Trimming took off 3 bases at V and 4 bases at J, with 13 bases between the two ends. This CDR3 is built from 15 residues. Per germline, CDR1 SGDLS and CDR2 YYNGEE.

This clone was counted between two and nine times. The V call is TRBV27, the J call TRBJ1-6, with 7 positions matching TRBD1. CDR3 length equals 16 residues. V lost 7 bases, J lost 9 bases, and 15 bases stayed unmatched. Germline CDR1 is MNHEY and CDR2 is SMNVEV (reference sequence). The CDR3 reads CASTRDSDPGSSPLHF. CDR3 DNA: TGTGCCAGCACCCGGGACAGCGACCCCGGCAGTTCACCCCTCCACTTT.

This chain uses TRBV30 with TRBJ1-2; D unclear. Trimming stripped 0 bases from V and 4 bases from J, with 9 bases between. This CDR3 spans 13 amino acids. The germline V gene has CDR1 GTSNPN and CDR2 SVGIG (reference sequence). This CDR3 reads CAWSVMGSYGYTF. The CDR3 DNA is TGTGCCTGGAGTGTAATGGGCAGCTATGGCTACACCTTC.

This rearrangement joins TRBV7-6 to TRBJ2-1; 7 bases fit TRBD2. V dropped 6 bases and J dropped 0; count of bases not matched to a gene: 11. The germline CDR1 and CDR2 sequences are SGHVS and FNYEAQ. The CDR3 is 17 residues long. CDR3 nucleotide sequence: TGTGCCAGCAGTTCTAGGGGAGGGAGGGGCTCCTACAATGAGCAGTTCTTC. Translating it yields CASSSRGGRGSYNEQFF.

V gene TRBV19 combines with J gene TRBJ2-1, with a tentative D call TRBD2 (6 bases). Germline CDR1 and CDR2: LNHDA and SQIVND (reference sequence). The CDR3 covers 13 residues. Trimming took off 5 bases at V and 4 bases at J, with 9 bases between the two ends. The chain's CDR3 is CASSSGLYNEQFF. The CDR3 nucleotides read TGTGCCAGTAGTTCAGGACTATACAATGAGCAGTTCTTC.

This clone was seen more than once but under ten times. The rearrangement joins TRBV4-1 to TRBJ2-5; 7 positions agree with TRBD1. Germline-derived CDR1 and CDR2 are MGHRA and YSYEKL. V lost 1 base, J lost 5 bases, and 4 bases stayed unmatched. The CDR3 is 14 residues long. The CDR3 spells CASSQGGRGETQYF. The CDR3 nucleotides are TGCGCCAGCAGCCAAGGGGGCAGGGGGGAGACCCAGTACTTC.

V and J are TRBV5-1 and TRBJ2-1, with D maybe TRBD1 (5 bases). The CDR3 length is 14 residues. Trimming shortened V by 4 bases and J by 3 bases, and 11 bases separated the two germline ends. The germline gives CDR1 SGHRS, CDR2 YFSETQ. CDR3 DNA sequence: TGCGCCAGCAGCCGAGAACAGGACTACAATGAGCAGTTCTTC. Its translation: CASSREQDYNEQFF.